Each of the 26 T cell receptor beta chains below was sequenced from the same sample in a study of cytomegalovirus exposure and HLA in healthy donors. The PCR employed 60 Vbeta primers together with 13 Jbeta primers. This table comes from immunoSEQ multiplex PCR, and its TCRdb copy is limited to in-frame clones, with some not included. The repertoire has 130,000 or so clones, approximately 82% of them found once; the top ten carry around 1.9%. What was sequenced was PBMCs. The receptors shown here come from a woman in her thirties or forties in good health and CMV-seronegative.

The gene calls are TRBV7-2 and TRBJ2-2; D unclear. Per germline, CDR1 SGHTA and CDR2 FQGNSA. Trimming left V 4 bases short and J 1 base short, with 4 bases between. There are 13 residues in the CDR3. The chain's CDR3 is CASSSRNTGELFF. The CDR3 DNA follows: TGTGCCAGCAGCTCCAGGAACACCGGGGAGCTGTTTTTT.

V usage is TRBV2 and J usage is TRBJ1-2; 7 bases are a match to TRBD1. The CDR3 extends over 14 amino acids. Germline trimming cut 5 bases from V and 8 bases from J; bases unmatched to any gene: 11. The germline V gene has CDR1 SNHLY and CDR2 FYNNEI. CDR3 in DNA: TGTGCCAGCAGTCCGCGACAGGGTTTTTTGGGCTACACCTTC. Protein product: CASSPRQGFLGYTF.

The rearrangement joins TRBV6-6 to TRBJ1-5; 7 bases align to TRBD1. CDR1 and CDR2 (germline): MNHNY, SVGAGI (reference sequence). V was clipped by 7 bases and J by 1 base; unmatched bases: 1. The CDR3 is 13 residues long. As DNA, the CDR3 is TGTGCCAGCATACAGGGGAGCAATCAGCCCCAGCATTTT. The encoded protein is CASIQGSNQPQHF.

This clone showed up just a few times. V and J are TRBV28 and TRBJ2-4; D perhaps matches TRBD2 (6 bases). CDR3 length equals 17 residues. Trimming left V 4 bases short and J 0 bases short, with 16 bases between. Looked up from germline, CDR1 is MDHEN and CDR2 is SYDVKM. DNA of the CDR3: TGTGCCAGCAGTTCCTTTCTCGGGGGAATAGCCAAAAACATTCAGTACTTC. This sequence encodes CASSSFLGGIAKNIQYF. The variable domain in full, completed from reference TRBV28 and TRBJ2-4, reads DVKVTQSSRYLVKRTGEKVFLECVQDMDHENMFWYRQDPGLGLRLIYFSYDVKMKEKGDIPEGYSVSREKKERFSLILESASTNQTSMYLCASSSFLGGIAKNIQYFGAGTRLSVL.

This clone was seen a few times. The gene calls are TRBV4-2 and TRBJ1-4; 8 nucleotides agree with TRBD1. This CDR3 has 16 amino acids. Germline CDR1 and CDR2: LGHNA and YNFKEQ. Germline trimming cut 4 bases from V and 7 bases from J; bases unmatched to any gene: 11. For the CDR3, the DNA is TGTGCCAGCAGCCCTGCTCCCGGGACAGGAGTTGAAAAACTGTTTTTT. Translating it yields CASSPAPGTGVEKLFF.

The genes are TRBV9 and TRBJ1-2; 10 bases match TRBD1. Germline V gene lookup returns CDR1 SGDLS and CDR2 YYNGEE. V lost 0 bases to trimming and J lost 4 bases; unmatched junction nucleotides: 9. The CDR3 contains 17 residues. CDR3 DNA sequence: TGTGCCAGCAGCGTAGGTGACAGGGGGCTCCTGGGCTATGGCTACACCTTC. The encoded protein is CASSVGDRGLLGYGYTF.

This chain links TRBV11-2 with TRBJ2-5, with a weak D call TRBD1 (6 bases). Germline assignment: CDR1 SGHAT and CDR2 FQNNGV. The V end was cut by 4 bases, the J end by 2 bases, with 17 bases between. CDR3 length: 16 residues. Here the CDR3 reads CASSSPDRPLQETQYF. CDR3 nucleotide sequence: TGTGCCAGCAGCTCCCCGGACAGACCCTTACAAGAGACCCAGTACTTC.

The table lists this clone with a count of one. The chain combines TRBV7-2 with TRBJ1-1; the D gene is possibly TRBD1 (5 bases). CDR1 is SGHTA, CDR2 FQGNSA, per germline. The CDR3 extends over 15 amino acids. Trimming stripped 4 bases from V and 1 base from J, with 13 bases between. CDR3 in amino acids: CASSSRDWENTEAFF. CDR3 DNA sequence: TGTGCCAGCAGCTCCCGGGACTGGGAGAACACTGAAGCTTTCTTT.

This chain connects TRBV6-1 to TRBJ2-3; maybe TRBD2 (6 bases). CDR1 and CDR2 (germline): MNHNS, SASEGT. This CDR3 spans 15 amino acids. The ends were cut back, 1 base at V and 3 bases at J, with 11 bases in the middle. CDR3 coding DNA: TGTGCCAGCAGTGAAGGGCCGGGAGTGACAGATACGCAGTATTTT. Translation gives CASSEGPGVTDTQYF.

This chain connects TRBV9 to TRBJ1-2, with D maybe TRBD1 (5 bases). CDR1 and CDR2 from the germline V gene are SGDLS and YYNGEE. The CDR3 loop spans 13 amino acids. V was cut by 0 bases and J by 5 bases, with 8 bases left in between. CDR3 DNA sequence: TGTGCCAGCAGCGTAGCCACAGGATATGGCTACACCTTC. This translates into CASSVATGYGYTF.

The genes are TRBV5-1 and TRBJ2-3; tentatively, D is TRBD2 (6 bases). The length of the CDR3 is 17 residues. Germline V lookup: CDR1 SGHRS, CDR2 YFSETQ. Trimming took 0 bases from V and 1 from J, leaving 15 bases between them. CDR3 sequence reads: CASSLGPVGEGTDTQYF. Written as DNA, the CDR3 is TGCGCCAGCAGCTTGGGGCCCGTTGGGGAGGGCACAGATACGCAGTATTTT. The full variable domain, completed using reference TRBV5-1 and TRBJ2-3, is KAGVTQTPRYLIKTRGQQVTLSCSPISGHRSVSWYQQTPGQGLQFLFEYFSETQRNKGNFPGRFSGRQFSNSRSEMNVSTLELGDSALYLCASSLGPVGEGTDTQYFGPGTRLTVL.

The rearrangement uses TRBV28 and TRBJ2-7, with D tentatively TRBD1 (5 bases). The length of the CDR3 is 15 residues. V was trimmed by 5 bases and J by 3 bases, leaving 17 bases between them. The germline V gene encodes CDR1 MDHEN and CDR2 SYDVKM. CDR3 residues: CASSPRTFGYYEQYF. The CDR3 nucleotides are TGTGCCAGCAGTCCCAGGACATTTGGGTACTACGAGCAGTACTTC.

V is TRBV19 and J is TRBJ2-1, with 8 bases that match TRBD2. V lost 0 bases to trimming and J lost 4 bases; unmatched junction nucleotides: 17. Germline CDR1 is LNHDA and CDR2 is SQIVND (reference sequence). The CDR3 length is 20 residues. CDR3 sequence reads: CASSIEDPFSGTSQYNEQFF. Here the CDR3 DNA reads TGTGCCAGTAGTATAGAGGACCCATTTAGCGGGACGTCGCAGTACAATGAGCAGTTCTTC.

The rearrangement links TRBV27 to TRBJ1-5; unclear D gene. The CDR3 spans 15 residues. Germline lookup yields CDR1 MNHEY and CDR2 SMNVEV (reference sequence). V was pared by 2 bases and J by 0 bases, with 8 bases between. The CDR3 region has the DNA TGTGCCAGCAGTTTACTCGGTTATAGCAATCAGCCCCAGCATTTT. Translation gives CASSLLGYSNQPQHF.

This chain connects TRBV5-1 to TRBJ1-1, with unresolved D. The length of the CDR3 is 15 residues. Trimming pared 0 bases from V and 1 base from J, leaving 10 bases between. CDR1 SGHRS and CDR2 YFSETQ come from the germline V gene. CDR3 loop: CASSLVAGGNTEAFF. As DNA, the CDR3 is TGCGCCAGCAGCTTGGTTGCAGGAGGGAACACTGAAGCTTTCTTT. The full variable domain, completed using reference TRBV5-1 and TRBJ1-1, is KAGVTQTPRYLIKTRGQQVTLSCSPISGHRSVSWYQQTPGQGLQFLFEYFSETQRNKGNFPGRFSGRQFSNSRSEMNVSTLELGDSALYLCASSLVAGGNTEAFFGQGTRLTVV.

The chain employs TRBV10-3 and TRBJ2-5; 11 bases agree with TRBD2. The DNA end is a closer match to TRBJ2-7, so the J assignment may be wrong. CDR3 size: 16 residues. Germline CDR1 and CDR2: ENHRY and SYGVKD. CDR3 sequence (DNA): TGTGCCATCAGTGGGGTTGGGACTAGCGGCCAAAACGAGCAGTACTTC. It yields the protein CAISGVGTSGQNEQYF.

The rearrangement uses TRBV7-9 and TRBJ2-1, with D possibly TRBD1 on 6 matching bases. The CDR3 length is 15 residues. V lost 7 bases and J lost 4, with 17 bases in between. The germline V gene has CDR1 SEHNR and CDR2 FQNEAQ (reference sequence). CDR3 coding DNA: TGTGCCAGCAACCCACAGGGCGGACTGTACAATGAGCAGTTCTTC. It specifies CASNPQGGLYNEQFF.

The chain carries TRBV7-2 and TRBJ2-6, with a possible D match to TRBD1 (5 bases). CDR3 length: 17 residues. V shed 1 base and J shed 3 bases, with 13 bases lying between them. Germline assignment: CDR1 SGHTA and CDR2 FQGNSA. The CDR3 spells CASSLVGRASGANVLTF. CDR3 coding DNA: TGTGCCAGCAGCTTAGTCGGCAGGGCGAGTGGGGCCAACGTCCTGACTTTC.

This clone was found once. The CDR3 region has the DNA TGTGCCAGCAGTCCTCTCCGCCAAGGGCCCGGGGACAATGAGCAGTTCTTC. Its protein product is CASSPLRQGPGDNEQFF. The V call is TRBV6-4, the J call TRBJ2-1, with D perhaps matching TRBD2 (5 bases). The CDR3 has 17 residues. CDR1 is MRHNA and CDR2 is SNTAGT in the germline V gene. V was trimmed by 5 bases and J by 5 bases, leaving 22 bases between them.

V is TRBV6-5 and J is TRBJ2-7; 10 bases fit TRBD1. Germline V lookup: CDR1 MNHEY, CDR2 SVGAGI. V lost 6 bases and J lost 3; bases outside the gene matches: 8. CDR3 length: 15 residues. The CDR3 DNA reads TGTGCCAGCAGCCCGAGGGACAGGGGAAACTACGAGCAGTACTTC. Amino acids: CASSPRDRGNYEQYF.

The CDR3 is CASSQAEGMNTEAFF. The CDR3 DNA sequence: TGCGCCAGCAGCCAAGCCGAGGGAATGAACACTGAAGCTTTCTTT. J is TRBJ1-1 and V is TRBV4-1; D unresolved. V lost 1 base and J lost 0, with 9 bases in between. CDR1 is MGHRA, CDR2 YSYEKL, per germline. The CDR3 runs 15 residues.

CDR3 protein: CASSLTSSLFQETQYF. The CDR3 bases are TGTGCCAGCAGCTTAACTAGCTCCTTATTCCAAGAGACCCAGTACTTC. The V and J genes are TRBV13 and TRBJ2-5; maybe TRBD2 (6 bases). The germline V and J ends were trimmed by 2 bases and 1 base, with 14 bases remaining between them. Germline values: CDR1 PRHDT, CDR2 FYEKMQ (reference sequence). This CDR3 spans 16 amino acids.

V gene TRBV7-3 combines with J gene TRBJ2-1, with 7 bases that match TRBD2. Germline V lookup: CDR1 SGHTA, CDR2 FQGTGA. Trimming took 8 bases from V and 2 from J; bases not matched to a gene: 3. The CDR3 has 13 amino acids. CDR3 sequence reads: CASGTIAYNEQFF. CDR3 bases: TGTGCCAGCGGGACTATAGCCTACAATGAGCAGTTCTTC.

This clone appeared once. V usage is TRBV9 and J usage is TRBJ2-3, with TRBD2 as a possible D gene (6 bases). CDR1 and CDR2 (germline): SGDLS, YYNGEE. Trimming pared 0 bases from V and 2 bases from J, leaving 10 bases between. The CDR3 has 15 residues. DNA of the CDR3: TGTGCCAGCAGCGTAGGCGGGACCCACACAGATACGCAGTATTTT. This codes for CASSVGGTHTDTQYF. The full variable domain, rest sourced from reference TRBV9 and TRBJ2-3, is DSGVTQTPKHLITATGQRVTLRCSPRSGDLSVYWYQQSLDQGLQFLIQYYNGEERAKGNILERFSAQQFPDLHSELNLSSLELGDSALYFCASSVGGTHTDTQYFGPGTRLTVL.

The rearrangement joins TRBV4-2 to TRBJ1-5; D is possibly TRBD1 (6 bases). V lost 2 bases and J 6 bases, leaving 11 bases between the germline ends. This CDR3 has 14 residues. Germline V CDR1 and CDR2: LGHNA, YNFKEQ. CDR3 in DNA: TGTGCCAGCAGCCAAACGACAGGCCCTCAGCCCCAGCATTTT. This gives the protein CASSQTTGPQPQHF.

About this clone: The sample carries other DNA sequences with the same CDR3. The CDR3 is CASSLQGPNEKLFF. The DNA for the CDR3 is TGCGCCAGCAGCTTACAGGGCCCCAATGAAAAACTGTTTTTT. The chain couples TRBV5-1 to TRBJ1-4; tentative D call: TRBD1 (6 bases). The CDR3 runs 14 residues. Per the germline V gene, CDR1 is SGHRS and CDR2 is YFSETQ. Trimming removed 2 bases at V and 5 bases at J, with 10 bases between.